The clone carrying this TCR beta chain has just one count. The antigen is undetermined. The source of the sample is a study of radiotherapy plus CTLA-4 blockade in lung cancer. Study findings and constraints: In blood, after radiotherapy plus ipilimumab, tumor-derived TCR clones expanded. Among reported predictors of response, early blood T cell clone dynamics with interferon-beta performed best.

Germline V gene data show CDR1 as SGDLS and CDR2 as YYNGEE. The CDR3 extends over 15 amino acids. V dropped 4 bases and J dropped 1; count of bases not matched to a gene: 4. Libraries were prepared by immunoSEQ multiplex PCR; TCRdb keeps only in-frame clonotypes and omits some of them. The sample yields around 78,000 clones, under 80% seen once. The specimen was peripheral blood, collected from a patient treated with radiotherapy plus ipilimumab. The chain recombines TRBV9 with TRBJ1-3; 8 nucleotides align to TRBD1. This TCR came from a human donor with non-small cell lung cancer who had a partial response to radiotherapy plus ipilimumab. Some clones in this sample may be carry-over from other donors' samples. Here the CDR3 reads CASSPTGGSGNTIYF. CDR3 nucleotides: TGTGCCAGCAGCCCCACAGGGGGATCTGGAAACACCATATATTTT.